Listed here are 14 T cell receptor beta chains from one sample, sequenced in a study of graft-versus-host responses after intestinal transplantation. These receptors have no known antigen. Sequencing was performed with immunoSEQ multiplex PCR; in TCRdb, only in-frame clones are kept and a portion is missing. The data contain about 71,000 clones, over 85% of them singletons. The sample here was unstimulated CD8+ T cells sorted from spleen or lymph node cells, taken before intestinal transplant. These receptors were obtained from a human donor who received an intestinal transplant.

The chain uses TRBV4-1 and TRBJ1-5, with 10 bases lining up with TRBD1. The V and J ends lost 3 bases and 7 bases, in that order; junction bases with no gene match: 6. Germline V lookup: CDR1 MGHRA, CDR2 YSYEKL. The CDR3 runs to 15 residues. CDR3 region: CASSQATGGDQPQHF. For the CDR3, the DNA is TGCGCCAGCAGCCAGGCGACAGGGGGCGACCAGCCCCAGCATTTT.

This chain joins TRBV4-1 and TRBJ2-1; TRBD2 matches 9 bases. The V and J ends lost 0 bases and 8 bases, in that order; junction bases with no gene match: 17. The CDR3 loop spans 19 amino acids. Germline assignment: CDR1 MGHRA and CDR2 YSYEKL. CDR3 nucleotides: TGCGCCAGCAGCCAAGAAACCACGGAGCGGGGGGCCCGGGTCTATGAGCAGTTCTTC. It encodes CASSQETTERGARVYEQFF.

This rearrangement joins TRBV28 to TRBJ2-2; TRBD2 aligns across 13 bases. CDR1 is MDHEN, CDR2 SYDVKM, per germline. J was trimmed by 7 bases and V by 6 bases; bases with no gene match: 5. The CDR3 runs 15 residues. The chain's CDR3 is CASSPTSGRVGELFF. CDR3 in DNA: TGTGCCAGCAGCCCCACTAGCGGGAGGGTCGGGGAGCTGTTTTTT.

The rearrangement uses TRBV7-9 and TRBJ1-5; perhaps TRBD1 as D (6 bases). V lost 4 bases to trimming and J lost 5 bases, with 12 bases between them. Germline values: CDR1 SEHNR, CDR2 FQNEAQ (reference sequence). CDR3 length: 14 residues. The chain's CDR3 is CASSSLDSDQPQHF. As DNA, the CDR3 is TGTGCCAGCAGCTCCCTGGACAGCGATCAGCCCCAGCATTTT.

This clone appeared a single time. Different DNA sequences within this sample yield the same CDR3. CDR3 coding DNA: TGTGCCAGCAGTTTGGTTTTTACAGGGGACGGCTACACCTTC. Amino acids: CASSLVFTGDGYTF. This chain connects TRBV27 to TRBJ1-2; 7 positions match TRBD1. Germline V gives CDR1 MNHEY, CDR2 SMNVEV (reference sequence). After removal of 3 bases from V and 8 bases from J, the junction contained 9 bases not matched to a gene. The CDR3 has 14 amino acids.

The chain's CDR3 is CASSLRLPDPQEQYF. In DNA form, the CDR3 reads TGTGCCAGCAGTCTCAGGCTCCCCGACCCCCAGGAGCAGTACTTC. This sequence joins TRBV6-1 and TRBJ2-7; no firm D call. Between the trimmed V and J ends, which lost 5 bases and 7 bases, there was a span of 21 bases. Germline V gene data show CDR1 as MNHNS and CDR2 as SASEGT. This CDR3 has 15 amino acids.

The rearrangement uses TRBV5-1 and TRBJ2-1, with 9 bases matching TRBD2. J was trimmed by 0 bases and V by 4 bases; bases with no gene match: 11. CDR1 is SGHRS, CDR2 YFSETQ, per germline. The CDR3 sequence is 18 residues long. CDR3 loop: CASSPRSASGASYNEQFF. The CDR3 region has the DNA TGCGCCAGCAGCCCGAGGAGCGCTAGCGGGGCCTCCTACAATGAGCAGTTCTTC.

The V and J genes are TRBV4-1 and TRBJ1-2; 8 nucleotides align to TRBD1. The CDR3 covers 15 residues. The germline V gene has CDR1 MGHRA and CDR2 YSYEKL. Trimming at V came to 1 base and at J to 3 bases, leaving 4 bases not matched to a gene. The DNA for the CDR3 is TGCGCCAGCAGCCAAGCAAACAGGGGGGACTATGGCTACACCTTC. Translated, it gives CASSQANRGDYGYTF.

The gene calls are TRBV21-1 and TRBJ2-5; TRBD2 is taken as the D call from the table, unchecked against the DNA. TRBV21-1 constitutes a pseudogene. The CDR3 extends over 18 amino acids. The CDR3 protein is CASTPRGTSGYSGETQYF. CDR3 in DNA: TGTGCCAGCACCCCCCGGGGGACTAGCGGTTACTCAGGGGAGACCCAGTACTTC.

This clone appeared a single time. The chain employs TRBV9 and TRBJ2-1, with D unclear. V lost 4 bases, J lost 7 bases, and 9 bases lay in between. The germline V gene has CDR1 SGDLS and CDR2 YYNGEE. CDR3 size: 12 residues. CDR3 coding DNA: TGTGCCAGCAGCCTCAATCCAAATGAGCAGTTCTTC. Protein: CASSLNPNEQFF.

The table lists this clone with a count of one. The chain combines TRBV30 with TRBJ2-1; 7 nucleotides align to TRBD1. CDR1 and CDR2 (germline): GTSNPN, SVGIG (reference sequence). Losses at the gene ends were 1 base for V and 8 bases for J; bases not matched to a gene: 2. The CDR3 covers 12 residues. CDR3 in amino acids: CAWSGQGYEQFF. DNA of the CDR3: TGTGCCTGGAGTGGACAGGGCTATGAGCAGTTCTTC.

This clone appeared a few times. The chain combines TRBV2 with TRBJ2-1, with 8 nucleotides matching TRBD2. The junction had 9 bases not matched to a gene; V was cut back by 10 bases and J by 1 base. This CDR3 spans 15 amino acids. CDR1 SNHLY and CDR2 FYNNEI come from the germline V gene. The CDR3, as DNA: TGTGCCACCCAATCGGGGGGGGATTCCTACAATGAGCAGTTCTTC. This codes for CATQSGGDSYNEQFF.

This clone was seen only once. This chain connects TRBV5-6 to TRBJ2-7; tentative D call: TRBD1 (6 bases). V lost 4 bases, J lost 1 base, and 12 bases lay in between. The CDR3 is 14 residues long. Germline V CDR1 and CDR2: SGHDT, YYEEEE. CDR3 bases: TGTGCCAGCAGCCCTGTCGGGACATCCTACGAGCAGTACTTC. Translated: CASSPVGTSYEQYF.

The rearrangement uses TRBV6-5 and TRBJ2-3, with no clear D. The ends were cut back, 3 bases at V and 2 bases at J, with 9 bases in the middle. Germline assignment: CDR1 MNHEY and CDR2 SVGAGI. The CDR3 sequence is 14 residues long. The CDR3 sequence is CASSYSWVTDTQYF. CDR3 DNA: TGTGCCAGCAGTTATAGTTGGGTCACAGATACGCAGTATTTT.